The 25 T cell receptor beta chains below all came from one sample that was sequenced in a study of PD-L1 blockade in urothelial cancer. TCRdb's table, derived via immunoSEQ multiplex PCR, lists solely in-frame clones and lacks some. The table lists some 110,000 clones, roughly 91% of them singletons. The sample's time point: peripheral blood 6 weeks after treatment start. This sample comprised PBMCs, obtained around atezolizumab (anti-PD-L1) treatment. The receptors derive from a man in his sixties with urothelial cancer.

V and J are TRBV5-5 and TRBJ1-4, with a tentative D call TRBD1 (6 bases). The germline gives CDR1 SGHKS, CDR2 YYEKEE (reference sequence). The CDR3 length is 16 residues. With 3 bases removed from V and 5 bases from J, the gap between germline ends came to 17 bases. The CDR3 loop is CASSSQRGTKNEKLFF. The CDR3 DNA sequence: TGTGCCAGCAGCTCCCAAAGGGGGACCAAGAATGAAAAACTGTTTTTT.

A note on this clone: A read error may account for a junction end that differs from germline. This CDR3 is CASSLEAGVGEQYF. In DNA form, the CDR3 reads TGTGCTAGCAGCTTAGAGGCGGGAGTGGGCGAGCAGTACTTC. The J gene is TRBJ2-7, the V gene TRBV7-7; 7 bases are shared with TRBD2. This CDR3 is 14 amino acids long. Germline-derived CDR1 and CDR2 are SSHAT and FNYEAQ (reference sequence). The whole variable domain, filled in from reference TRBV7-7 and TRBJ2-7, reads GAGVSQSPRYKVTKRGQDVTLRCDPISSHATLYWYQQALGQGPEFLTYFNYEAQPDKSGLPSDRFSAERPEGSISTLTIQRTEQRDSAMYRCASSLEAGVGEQYFGPGTRLTVT.

The CDR3 loop is CASSTGTGIDEQYF. The CDR3 DNA is TGTGCCAGCAGCACCGGGACAGGGATCGACGAGCAGTACTTC. The V gene is TRBV28, the J gene TRBJ2-7; 9 bases agree with TRBD1. Germline V lookup: CDR1 MDHEN, CDR2 SYDVKM. The CDR3 extends over 14 amino acids. V shed 6 bases, J shed 5 bases, and the junction held 8 bases outside the gene matches.

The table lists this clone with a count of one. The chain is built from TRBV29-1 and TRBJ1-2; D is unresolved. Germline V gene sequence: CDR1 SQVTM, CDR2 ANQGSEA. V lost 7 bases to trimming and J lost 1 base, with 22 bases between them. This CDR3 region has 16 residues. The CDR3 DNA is TGCAGCGCACAACAGCAGGATAAAGCTCTTAACTATGGCTACACCTTC. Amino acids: CSAQQQDKALNYGYTF.

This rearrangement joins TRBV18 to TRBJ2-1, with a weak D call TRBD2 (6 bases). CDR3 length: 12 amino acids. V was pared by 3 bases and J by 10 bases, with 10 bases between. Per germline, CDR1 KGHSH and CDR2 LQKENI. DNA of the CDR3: TGTGCCAGCTCACCCCGGGACTCCGAGCAGTTCTTC. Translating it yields CASSPRDSEQFF.

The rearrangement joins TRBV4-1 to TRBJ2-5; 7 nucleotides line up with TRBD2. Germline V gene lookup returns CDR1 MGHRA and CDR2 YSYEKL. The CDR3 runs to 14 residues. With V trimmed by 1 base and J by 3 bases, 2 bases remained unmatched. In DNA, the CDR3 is TGCGCCAGCAGCCAAGGTCTAGCGGAAGAGACCCAGTACTTC. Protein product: CASSQGLAEETQYF.

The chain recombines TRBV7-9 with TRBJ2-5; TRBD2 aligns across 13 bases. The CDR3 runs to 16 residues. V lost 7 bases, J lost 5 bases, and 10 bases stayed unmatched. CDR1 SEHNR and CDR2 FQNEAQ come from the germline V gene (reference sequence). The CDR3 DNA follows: TGTGCCAGCACGGGGAGCCCACTAGCGGGGGGGGAGACCCAGTACTTC. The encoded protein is CASTGSPLAGGETQYF. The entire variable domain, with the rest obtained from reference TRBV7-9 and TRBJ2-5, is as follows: DTGVSQNPRHKITKRGQNVTFRCDPISEHNRLYWYRQTLGQGPEFLTYFQNEAQLEKSRLLSDRFSAERPKGSFSTLEIQRTEQGDSAMYLCASTGSPLAGGETQYFGPGTRLLVL.

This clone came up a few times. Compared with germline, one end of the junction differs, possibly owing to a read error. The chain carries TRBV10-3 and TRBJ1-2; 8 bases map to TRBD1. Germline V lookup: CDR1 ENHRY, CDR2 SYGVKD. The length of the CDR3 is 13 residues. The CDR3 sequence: CAISEVIGQGQSF. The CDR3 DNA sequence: TGTGCCATCAGTGAGGTCATCGGACAGGGTCAATCCTTC.

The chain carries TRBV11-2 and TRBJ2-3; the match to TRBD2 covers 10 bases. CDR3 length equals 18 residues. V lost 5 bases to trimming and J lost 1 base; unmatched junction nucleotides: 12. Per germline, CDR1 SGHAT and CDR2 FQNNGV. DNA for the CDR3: TGTGCCAGCAGCATTACTAGCGGGACTCTCACCGGCACAGATACGCAGTATTTT. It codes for CASSITSGTLTGTDTQYF.

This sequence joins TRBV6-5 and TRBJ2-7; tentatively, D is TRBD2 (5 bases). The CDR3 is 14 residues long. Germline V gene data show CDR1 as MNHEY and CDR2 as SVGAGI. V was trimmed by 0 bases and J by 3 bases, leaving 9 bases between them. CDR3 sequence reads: CASSYSSGSYEQYF. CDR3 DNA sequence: TGTGCCAGCAGTTACTCGTCGGGGAGCTACGAGCAGTACTTC.

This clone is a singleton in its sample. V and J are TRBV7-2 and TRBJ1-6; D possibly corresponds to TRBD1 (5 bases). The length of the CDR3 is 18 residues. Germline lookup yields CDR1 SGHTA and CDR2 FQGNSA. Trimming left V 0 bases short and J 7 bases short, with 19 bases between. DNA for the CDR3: TGTGCCAGCAGCTTAGCTCCTTGGGGGGGTATTGGGAATTCACCCCTCCACTTT. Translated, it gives CASSLAPWGGIGNSPLHF.

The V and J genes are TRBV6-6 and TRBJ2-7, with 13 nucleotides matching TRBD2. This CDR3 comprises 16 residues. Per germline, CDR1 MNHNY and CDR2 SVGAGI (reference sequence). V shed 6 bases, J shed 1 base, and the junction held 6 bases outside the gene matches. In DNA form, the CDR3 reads TGTGCCAGCAGGTGGACTAGCGGGAGTGAGTCCTACGAGCAGTACTTC. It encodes CASRWTSGSESYEQYF.

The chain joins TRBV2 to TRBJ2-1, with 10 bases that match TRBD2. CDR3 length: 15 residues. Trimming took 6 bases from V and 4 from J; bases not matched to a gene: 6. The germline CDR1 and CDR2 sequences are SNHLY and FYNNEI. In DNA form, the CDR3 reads TGTGCCAGCAGGGCCAGGACTAGCGGTTACAATGAGCAGTTCTTC. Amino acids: CASRARTSGYNEQFF.

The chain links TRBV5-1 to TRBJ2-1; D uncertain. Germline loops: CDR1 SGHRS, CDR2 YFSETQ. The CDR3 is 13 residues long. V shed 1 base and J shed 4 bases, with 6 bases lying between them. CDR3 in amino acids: CASSLSSYNEQFF. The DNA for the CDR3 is TGCGCCAGCAGCTTGAGCTCTTACAATGAGCAGTTCTTC.

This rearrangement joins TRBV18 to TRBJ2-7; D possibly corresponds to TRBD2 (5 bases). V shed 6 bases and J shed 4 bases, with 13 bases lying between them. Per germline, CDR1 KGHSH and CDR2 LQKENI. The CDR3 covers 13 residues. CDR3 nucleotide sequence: TGTGCCAGCTCGATGGGAGCGGCATACGAGCAGTACTTC. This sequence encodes CASSMGAAYEQYF.

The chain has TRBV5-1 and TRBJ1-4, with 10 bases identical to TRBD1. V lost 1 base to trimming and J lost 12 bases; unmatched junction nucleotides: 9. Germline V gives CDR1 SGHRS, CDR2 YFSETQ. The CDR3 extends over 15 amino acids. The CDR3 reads CASSLPGTGAGELFF. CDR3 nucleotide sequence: TGCGCCAGCAGCTTGCCCGGGACAGGGGCCGGAGAACTGTTTTTT.

In nucleotides, the CDR3 is TGTGCCAGCAGGGAAGGAGGGGGCGCGGGCACTGAAGCTTTCTTT. Translated, it gives CASREGGGAGTEAFF. The chain recombines TRBV5-4 with TRBJ1-1, with 7 bases lining up with TRBD1. The CDR3 extends over 15 amino acids. Germline lookup yields CDR1 SGHNT and CDR2 YYREEE (reference sequence). Trimming took 5 bases from V and 4 from J; bases not matched to a gene: 11.

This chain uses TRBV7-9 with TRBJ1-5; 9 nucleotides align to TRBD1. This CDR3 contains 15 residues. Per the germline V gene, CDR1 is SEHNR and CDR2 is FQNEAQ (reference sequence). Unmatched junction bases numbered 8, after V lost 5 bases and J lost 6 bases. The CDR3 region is CASSKGQGGTQPQHF. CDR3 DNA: TGTGCCAGCAGCAAGGGACAGGGAGGGACTCAGCCCCAGCATTTT.

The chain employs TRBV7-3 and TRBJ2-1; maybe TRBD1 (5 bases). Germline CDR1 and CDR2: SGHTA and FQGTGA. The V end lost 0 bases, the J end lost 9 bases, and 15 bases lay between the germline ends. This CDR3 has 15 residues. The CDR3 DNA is TGTGCCAGCAGCTTAACAGGGGATCTTGACCCTGAGCAGTTCTTC. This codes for CASSLTGDLDPEQFF.

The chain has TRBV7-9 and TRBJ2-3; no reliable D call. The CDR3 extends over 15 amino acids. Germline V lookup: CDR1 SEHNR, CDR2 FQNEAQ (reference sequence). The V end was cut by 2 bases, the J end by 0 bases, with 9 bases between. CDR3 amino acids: CASSLQASSTDTQYF. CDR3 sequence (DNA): TGTGCCAGCAGCTTACAGGCGTCTAGCACAGATACGCAGTATTTT.

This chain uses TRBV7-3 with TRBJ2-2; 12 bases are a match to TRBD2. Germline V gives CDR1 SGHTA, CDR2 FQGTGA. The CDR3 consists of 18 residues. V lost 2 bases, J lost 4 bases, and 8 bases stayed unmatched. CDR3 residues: CASSLLRLAGVGTGELFF. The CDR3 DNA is TGTGCCAGCAGCTTATTGAGACTAGCGGGAGTAGGCACCGGGGAGCTGTTTTTT.

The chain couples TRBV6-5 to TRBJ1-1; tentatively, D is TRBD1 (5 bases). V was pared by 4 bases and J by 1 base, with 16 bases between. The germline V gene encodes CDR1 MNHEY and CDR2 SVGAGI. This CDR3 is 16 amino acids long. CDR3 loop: CASSFEPRQRNTEAFF. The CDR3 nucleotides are TGTGCCAGCAGTTTCGAGCCGCGACAGAGGAACACTGAAGCTTTCTTT.

In DNA, the CDR3 is TGCGCCAGCAAAAGGGAGGGACAGGTAACGGGAAATGCCCAGTTCTTC. This gives the protein CASKREGQVTGNAQFF. The genes are TRBV5-1 and TRBJ2-1; the D gene is possibly TRBD1 (8 bases). V lost 6 bases and J 13 bases, leaving 29 bases between the germline ends. The V gene's germline CDR1 is SGHRS and CDR2 YFSETQ. The CDR3 sequence is 16 residues long.

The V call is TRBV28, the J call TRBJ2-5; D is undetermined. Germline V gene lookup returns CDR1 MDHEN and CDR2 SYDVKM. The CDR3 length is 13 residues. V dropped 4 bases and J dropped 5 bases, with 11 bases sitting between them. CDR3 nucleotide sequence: TGTGCCAGCAGTTCCCCCCCGAGGGAGACCCAGTACTTC. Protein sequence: CASSSPPRETQYF.

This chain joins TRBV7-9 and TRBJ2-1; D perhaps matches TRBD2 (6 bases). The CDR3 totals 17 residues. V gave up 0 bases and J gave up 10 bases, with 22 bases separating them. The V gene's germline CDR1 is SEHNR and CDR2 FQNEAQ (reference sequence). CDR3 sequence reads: CASSLAAFGGTSLEQFF. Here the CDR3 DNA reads TGTGCCAGCAGCTTAGCCGCATTTGGCGGGACCTCACTAGAGCAGTTCTTC.